This T cell receptor beta chain came from a study of Graves' ophthalmopathy and Graves' hyperthyroidism. Diagnoses were established from clinical symptoms, serum thyroxine, TRAb, thyroid ultrasound and orbital computed tomography. The CDR3 consists of 14 residues. Deletions cut 3 bases from V and 0 bases from J, with 8 bases between. Per germline, CDR1 SEHNR and CDR2 FQNEAQ (reference sequence). Whole-study findings and limits: A 13-signature model separated ophthalmopathy from stable hyperthyroidism, reaching 85% to 90% sensitivity and around 83% specificity cross-validated.

Amplified material comprised TCR beta CDR3 regions derived from RNA transcripts. HTBI primers were employed in first-round RT-PCR, then a second-round multiplex PCR followed. TCRdb ran MiXCR on the multiplex PCR reads and lists one entry per CDR3 protein. Of 300,000 to 500,000 distinct CDR3 sequences in the sample, just over 15% were seen once. A word on this clonotype: What it recognizes is unknown.

The rearrangement uses TRBV7-9 and TRBJ2-5; D gene uncertain. What was sequenced was peripheral blood. This clonotype originated in a woman aged 18-29 years with stable Graves' hyperthyroidism. CDR3 protein: CASSLSEYQETQYF. DNA of the CDR3: TGTGCCAGCAGCTTGTCAGAGTACCAAGAGACCCAGTACTTC.